The clone carrying this T cell receptor (beta chain) has a handful of counts. The antigen remains undetermined. Constant-region reverse primers amplified full-length variable regions, followed by semi-nested Nested Universal Primer A PCR. In TCRdb, the 5' RACE reads were re-called with MiXCR into one record per CDR3 protein. Among 35,000 to 50,000 distinct CDR3 sequences listed, about 20% were seen once. Germline V gives CDR1 MNHEY, CDR2 SMNVEV (reference sequence). V gave up 6 bases and J gave up 1 base; unmatched junction bases: 2. This CDR3 is 15 amino acids long. Study outcomes and limitations: Greatest tumor Treg TCR overlap was with tumor naive CD4+ cells.

The sorted Tregs were CD4+CD25+CD127-/low cells. V gene TRBV27 combines with J gene TRBJ1-4; 10 bases are a match to TRBD1. The TCR originated in a female donor with breast cancer. Input material: Tregs sorted from blood. CDR3 amino acids: CASSRDRGTNEKLFF. Here the CDR3 DNA reads TGTGCCAGCAGCCGGGACAGGGGAACTAATGAAAAACTGTTTTTT.